The 23 T cell receptor beta chains below come from one sample, sequenced in a study of identical twins (dated by TCRdb to about 2016). The protocol used for the library was 5' RACE. This sample was sequenced with an Illumina HiSeq 2000. TCRdb reanalyzed the raw reads on its own, using fastp at Q25 for trimming and MiXCR for clone calling, and kept in-frame beta chains. Rows with one shared CDR3 protein collapse into an entry with the most common genes and DNA. The sample records about 240,000 distinct CDR3 sequences, 6% to 8% of which are singletons. The ten largest clones represent approximately 5.4% of the sample. This same sample was also taken into another study, of yellow fever vaccine responses in identical twins.

Sequencing was performed on CD8+ T cells sorted from blood. The source of these receptors is a young woman in good health.

This clonotype showed up many times. The CDR3 DNA reads as TGCAGTGCGCGGGACGGTTACATTCAGTACTTC. This gives the protein CSARDGYIQYF. The V and J genes are TRBV20-1 and TRBJ2-4; D might be TRBD2 (6 bases). V shed 6 bases and J shed 8 bases, with 11 bases lying between them. CDR1 DFQATT and CDR2 SNEGSKA come from the germline V gene (reference sequence). The CDR3 contains 11 residues.

The chain carries TRBV12-3 or TRBV12-4 and TRBJ2-2; TRBD1 or TRBD2 may be the D gene (5 bases each). CDR3 length: 15 amino acids. V lost 10 bases and J 1 base, leaving 16 bases between the germline ends. The CDR3 nucleotides are TGTGCCACCCGTGGGGGTCACCAGAACACCGGGGAGCTGTTTTTT. Translated, it gives CATRGGHQNTGELFF.

This clonotype was counted at least ten times. The chain recombines TRBV12-3 or TRBV12-4 with TRBJ1-3; D not certain. Deletions cut 5 bases from V and 0 bases from J, with 8 bases between. The CDR3 sequence is 14 residues long. CDR3 DNA sequence: TGTGCCAGCAGTGACTACAGCTCTGGAAACACCATATATTTT. Translating gives CASSDYSSGNTIYF.

This clonotype was observed many times. The chain joins TRBV7-2 to TRBJ1-6; unclear D gene. The CDR3 is made up of 13 amino acids. The germline CDR1 and CDR2 sequences are SGHTA and FQGNSA. V shed 7 bases and J shed 3 bases, with 7 bases lying between them. The CDR3 loop is CASIGNYNSPLHF. The CDR3 nucleotides are TGTGCCAGCATAGGCAACTATAATTCACCCCTCCACTTT.

The chain employs TRBV5-1 and TRBJ2-1; D remains ambiguous. V was pared by 2 bases and J by 10 bases, with 37 bases between. CDR1 is SGHRS and CDR2 is YFSETQ in the germline V gene. The CDR3 runs to 21 residues. The CDR3 sequence is CASSFLPRRDGLEMNVREQFF. The CDR3 region has the DNA TGCGCCAGCAGCTTTTTGCCTCGCCGCGACGGCCTCGAAATGAACGTCCGCGAGCAGTTCTTC.

This clonotype was observed many times. V gene TRBV29-1 combines with J gene TRBJ1-1; D is possibly TRBD1 (6 bases). V was trimmed by 1 base and J by 0 bases, leaving 15 bases between them. Germline V lookup: CDR1 SQVTM, CDR2 ANQGSEA. The length of the CDR3 is 16 residues. The DNA of the CDR3 is TGCAGCGTTGAAGTACGGCAGGGGCCGTTGAACACTGAAGCTTTCTTT. Translated, it gives CSVEVRQGPLNTEAFF.

This clonotype has ten or more counts. This sequence joins TRBV12-3 or TRBV12-4 and TRBJ2-5; 8 positions agree with TRBD1. The CDR3 has 15 amino acids. V shed 3 bases and J 4 bases; nucleotides not matched to a gene: 7. In nucleotides, the CDR3 is TGTGCCAGCAGTTTTGGCACTACAGGGGGAGAGACCCAGTACTTC. This translates into CASSFGTTGGETQYF.

In this sample, this clonotype turned up many times. The V and J genes are TRBV5-1 and TRBJ2-1, with 13 bases aligning to TRBD2. The germline CDR1 and CDR2 sequences are SGHRS and YFSETQ. Trimming took 6 bases from V and 9 from J; bases not matched to a gene: 12. The CDR3 consists of 16 residues. In DNA form, the CDR3 reads TGCGCCAGCACCACAACTAGCGGGGGGGCCTATGGTGAGCAGTTCTTC. Its protein is CASTTTSGGAYGEQFF.

This clonotype was seen a single time. The gene calls are TRBV13 and TRBJ2-7; tentatively, D is TRBD2 (7 bases). The V gene lost 7 bases and the J gene lost 5 bases, with 15 bases spanning the gap. CDR3 size: 13 residues. Germline-derived CDR1 and CDR2 are PRHDT and FYEKMQ (reference sequence). CDR3 residues: CASTSGGPHEQYF. CDR3 DNA: TGTGCCAGCACCTCCGGGGGGCCCCACGAGCAGTACTTC.

This clonotype came up a few times. The gene calls are TRBV7-6 and TRBJ2-5; tentative D call: TRBD1 (6 bases). From germline, CDR1 is SGHVS and CDR2 FNYEAQ. The CDR3 totals 16 residues. The ends were cut back, 2 bases at V and 1 base at J, with 14 bases in the middle. CDR3 coding DNA: TGTGCCAGCAGCTTATTAACCGGGACACCCCAAGAGACCCAGTACTTC. This gives the protein CASSLLTGTPQETQYF.

The chain joins TRBV6-5 to TRBJ1-2; 8 bases match TRBD1. The CDR3 is made up of 16 amino acids. Germline V CDR1 and CDR2: MNHEY, SVGAGI. The V segment lost 4 bases and the J segment 7 bases; nucleotides outside the gene matches: 14. CDR3 sequence: CASSSDRVGQVGGYTF. CDR3 DNA: TGTGCCAGCAGTTCGGACAGGGTGGGGCAAGTCGGTGGCTACACCTTC.

This clonotype showed up just a few times. The rearrangement joins TRBV7-9 to TRBJ2-3; D is perhaps TRBD2 (6 bases). The CDR3 has 16 amino acids. The V end was cut by 5 bases, the J end by 1 base, with 16 bases between. Germline V gene lookup returns CDR1 SEHNR and CDR2 FQNEAQ (reference sequence). CDR3 in DNA: TGTGCCAGCAGCGTTTCCCTGAGCGGGCGCACAGATACGCAGTATTTT. This encodes CASSVSLSGRTDTQYF.

This clonotype was observed many times. The V call is TRBV6-4, the J call TRBJ1-1; the D is unclear. CDR1 MRHNA and CDR2 SNTAGT come from the germline V gene. The V end lost 4 bases, the J end lost 9 bases, and 15 bases lay between the germline ends. The CDR3 is 13 amino acids. CDR3 sequence reads: CASSGRKEVKAFF. The CDR3, as DNA: TGTGCCAGCAGTGGCAGGAAGGAGGTCAAAGCTTTCTTT.

V is TRBV9 and J is TRBJ1-1; D is uncertain. The CDR3 is 13 residues long. The V gene lost 0 bases and the J gene lost 5 bases, with 8 bases spanning the gap. CDR1 is SGDLS, CDR2 YYNGEE, per germline. For the CDR3, the DNA is TGTGCCAGCAGCGTAGGCTCGGGGACTGAAGCTTTCTTT. Its protein is CASSVGSGTEAFF.

The chain carries TRBV6-1 and TRBJ2-2, with a possible D match to TRBD1 (6 bases). CDR1 and CDR2 (germline): MNHNS, SASEGT. The CDR3 is made up of 15 amino acids. Trimming stripped 2 bases from V and 4 bases from J, with 11 bases between. CDR3 protein: CASSERTVSTGELFF. In DNA, the CDR3 is TGTGCCAGCAGTGAAAGGACAGTGAGCACCGGGGAGCTGTTTTTT.

This clonotype was observed a handful of times. The chain uses TRBV5-5 and TRBJ2-1; possibly TRBD1 for D (6 bases). The CDR3 is 13 residues long. The V end was cut by 9 bases, the J end by 4 bases, with 14 bases between. In germline, CDR1 is SGHKS, CDR2 YYEKEE (reference sequence). CDR3 sequence (DNA): TGTGCCACCACCGGGACACCTTACAATGAGCAGTTCTTC. This sequence encodes CATTGTPYNEQFF.

This clonotype was detected many times. The chain couples TRBV27 to TRBJ2-3; D unresolved. The germline gives CDR1 MNHEY, CDR2 SMNVEV (reference sequence). The CDR3 is 13 residues long. V lost 5 bases and J lost 3, with 9 bases in between. This CDR3 is CASSRGRTDTQYF. In DNA form, the CDR3 reads TGTGCCAGCAGTCGCGGTCGAACAGATACGCAGTATTTT.

This chain joins TRBV20-1 and TRBJ1-2, with TRBD1 as a possible D gene (6 bases). In germline, CDR1 is DFQATT, CDR2 SNEGSKA (reference sequence). This CDR3 spans 14 amino acids. Trimming pared 5 bases from V and 0 bases from J, leaving 13 bases between. The CDR3 region has the DNA TGCAGTGCTCCACCGGGGGCTGCTAACTATGGCTACACCTTC. Its protein is CSAPPGAANYGYTF.

This clonotype has a count of ten or more. J is TRBJ2-7 and V is TRBV7-9; TRBD2 matches 8 bases. V lost 7 bases, J lost 5 bases, and 13 bases stayed unmatched. The CDR3 is made up of 15 amino acids. The germline V gene encodes CDR1 SEHNR and CDR2 FQNEAQ (reference sequence). The CDR3 nucleotides read TGTGCCAGCACCCCCCTAAGCGGGAGAGGAGACGAGCAGTACTTC. Amino acid sequence: CASTPLSGRGDEQYF. Supplemented by reference TRBV7-9 and TRBJ2-7, the full variable domain reads DTGVSQNPRHKITKRGQNVTFRCDPISEHNRLYWYRQTLGQGPEFLTYFQNEAQLEKSRLLSDRFSAERPKGSFSTLEIQRTEQGDSAMYLCASTPLSGRGDEQYFGPGTRLTVT.

The chain uses TRBV12-3 or TRBV12-4 and TRBJ2-7; D might be TRBD1 or TRBD2, each matching 5 bases. This CDR3 comprises 17 residues. Trimming took 0 bases from V and 3 from J, leaving 18 bases between them. CDR3 amino acids: CASSLANPGTENYEQYF. The CDR3 coding sequence is TGTGCCAGCAGTTTAGCCAATCCCGGGACGGAGAACTACGAGCAGTACTTC.

In this sample, this clonotype turned up a few times. The rearrangement uses TRBV4-2 and TRBJ2-3; D possibly corresponds to TRBD2 (5 bases). The CDR3 sequence is 16 residues long. Trimming took 4 bases from V and 0 from J, leaving 14 bases between them. Germline V gives CDR1 LGHNA, CDR2 YNFKEQ. CDR3 nucleotides: TGTGCCAGCAGCCTTCGACTGGACTCTAGCACAGATACGCAGTATTTT. Encoded protein: CASSLRLDSSTDTQYF.

This clonotype has more than one count but fewer than ten. The gene calls are TRBV5-5 and TRBJ2-2, with D perhaps TRBD1 (6 bases). The germline gives CDR1 SGHKS, CDR2 YYEKEE (reference sequence). Trimming took off 4 bases at V and 0 bases at J, with 13 bases between the two ends. CDR3 length: 16 amino acids. The CDR3 sequence is CASSPWDIANTGELFF. The CDR3 DNA is TGTGCCAGCAGCCCATGGGACATCGCGAACACCGGGGAGCTGTTTTTT. Combining the CDR3 with reference TRBV5-5 and TRBJ2-2 gives the whole variable domain DAGVTQSPTHLIKTRGQQVTLRCSPISGHKSVSWYQQVLGQGPQFIFQYYEKEERGRGNFPDRFSARQFPNYSSELNVNALLLGDSALYLCASSPWDIANTGELFFGEGSRLTVL.

The chain has TRBV7-7 and TRBJ2-2; TRBD1 matches at 8 bases. The V and J ends lost 5 bases and 5 bases, in that order; junction bases with no gene match: 7. The CDR3 runs to 15 residues. Germline lookup yields CDR1 SSHAT and CDR2 FNYEAQ (reference sequence). CDR3 nucleotide sequence: TGTGCCAGCAGCGCCGGGACAGGCATTACCGGGGAGCTGTTTTTT. Encoded protein: CASSAGTGITGELFF.